Listed here are 22 T cell receptor beta chains from one sample, sequenced in a study of blood T cell repertoires in COVID-19. This table comes from immunoSEQ multiplex PCR, and its TCRdb copy is limited to in-frame clones, with some not included. The table has about 190,000 clones, around 85% seen once. The specimen sequenced was peripheral blood. The receptors originated from a woman in her forties or fifties with acute or convalescent COVID-19.

The genes are TRBV5-8 and TRBJ1-1; unclear D gene. V was clipped by 2 bases and J by 3 bases, with 8 bases between them. Germline-derived CDR1 and CDR2 are SGHTS and YDEGEE. The CDR3 spans 13 residues. The CDR3 reads CASSFRVYTEAFF. For the CDR3, the DNA is TGTGCCAGCAGCTTTCGAGTGTACACTGAAGCTTTCTTT.

The chain employs TRBV18 and TRBJ2-4; TRBD2 might be the D (5 bases). The CDR3 has 16 residues. The V gene lost 1 base and the J gene lost 3 bases, with 13 bases spanning the gap. Per the germline V gene, CDR1 is KGHSH and CDR2 is LQKENI. The CDR3: CASSPRVERSKNIQYF. In DNA form, the CDR3 reads TGTGCCAGCTCACCACGGGTGGAGCGGAGCAAAAACATTCAGTACTTC.

This sequence joins TRBV7-2 and TRBJ2-1; possibly TRBD1 for D (5 bases). CDR3 length: 15 residues. V dropped 1 base and J dropped 0 bases, with 7 bases sitting between them. CDR1 and CDR2 (germline): SGHTA, FQGNSA. CDR3 bases: TGTGCCAGCAGCTTAGACAGGAGCTCCTACAATGAGCAGTTCTTC. It encodes CASSLDRSSYNEQFF.

This clone has more than one count but fewer than ten. The CDR3: CASSYGQGHGYTF. The CDR3 nucleotides are TGTGCCAGCAGTTACGGACAGGGGCATGGCTACACCTTC. The J gene is TRBJ1-2, the V gene TRBV28, with 9 bases aligning to TRBD1. The CDR3 is 13 residues long. With V trimmed by 4 bases and J by 6 bases, 3 bases remained unmatched. Germline CDR1 and CDR2: MDHEN and SYDVKM.

The J gene is TRBJ1-5, the V gene TRBV6-5; a weak D match, TRBD1 (5 bases). The CDR3 covers 15 residues. In germline, CDR1 is MNHEY, CDR2 SVGAGI. Trimming shortened V by 5 bases and J by 3 bases, and 14 bases separated the two germline ends. The CDR3 DNA sequence: TGTGCCAGCAGTCCTGGGGGAGGCCTCAATCAGCCCCAGCATTTT. It translates to CASSPGGGLNQPQHF.

This clone was counted a few times. The chain recombines TRBV28 with TRBJ1-4; D call uncertain. CDR1 is MDHEN, CDR2 SYDVKM, per germline. The CDR3 spans 16 residues. V gave up 6 bases and J gave up 0 bases, with 14 bases separating them. CDR3 region: CASRSRKRSTNEKLFF. CDR3 nucleotides: TGTGCCAGCAGGTCTCGAAAGCGCTCAACTAATGAAAAACTGTTTTTT. Supplemented by reference TRBV28 and TRBJ1-4, the full variable domain reads DVKVTQSSRYLVKRTGEKVFLECVQDMDHENMFWYRQDPGLGLRLIYFSYDVKMKEKGDIPEGYSVSREKKERFSLILESASTNQTSMYLCASRSRKRSTNEKLFFGSGTQLSVL.

This clone showed up just a few times. The chain employs TRBV6-5 and TRBJ2-2; 8 bases are shared with TRBD2. CDR1 is MNHEY, CDR2 SVGAGI, per germline. The length of the CDR3 is 15 residues. With 6 bases clipped from V and 5 bases from J, the junction kept 8 bases outside the gene matches. CDR3 sequence: CASSPAGGRTGELFF. Written as DNA, the CDR3 is TGTGCCAGCAGCCCGGCGGGAGGACGGACCGGGGAGCTGTTTTTT.

The rearrangement uses TRBV19 and TRBJ2-7; D may be TRBD1 (5 bases). The CDR3 extends over 14 amino acids. V gave up 3 bases and J gave up 3 bases, with 12 bases separating them. Per germline, CDR1 LNHDA and CDR2 SQIVND (reference sequence). The DNA for the CDR3 is TGTGCCAGTAGTATTGGTCAGGGTGGCTACGAGCAGTACTTC. As protein: CASSIGQGGYEQYF.

The CDR3 DNA sequence: TGCGCCAGCAGCAGTGTTGGGGGCCTCGTGAACACTGAAGCTTTCTTT. This encodes CASSSVGGLVNTEAFF. The chain combines TRBV5-1 with TRBJ1-1, with D maybe TRBD1 (6 bases). CDR3 length equals 16 residues. Germline V gene data show CDR1 as SGHRS and CDR2 as YFSETQ. V lost 4 bases and J lost 0, with 16 bases in between.

V gene TRBV6-5 combines with J gene TRBJ1-5; 10 nucleotides line up with TRBD1. V trimming: 10 bases; J trimming: 3 bases; junction bases outside the gene matches: 6. Germline CDR1 and CDR2: MNHEY and SVGAGI. The CDR3 sequence is 14 residues long. The CDR3 here is CATGGTGVNQPQHF. The CDR3 DNA reads TGTGCCACCGGCGGGACAGGGGTCAATCAGCCCCAGCATTTT.

The chain joins TRBV5-5 to TRBJ1-2, with 7 bases identical to TRBD1. This CDR3 is built from 13 residues. Per the germline V gene, CDR1 is SGHKS and CDR2 is YYEKEE (reference sequence). J gave up 6 bases and V 4 bases, and 6 bases lay outside the gene matches. CDR3 DNA: TGTGCCAGCAGCCTCACAGGGGAAAATGGCTACACCTTC. Its protein product is CASSLTGENGYTF. Together with reference TRBV5-5 and TRBJ1-2, the CDR3 gives the full variable domain: DAGVTQSPTHLIKTRGQQVTLRCSPISGHKSVSWYQQVLGQGPQFIFQYYEKEERGRGNFPDRFSARQFPNYSSELNVNALLLGDSALYLCASSLTGENGYTFGSGTRLTVV.

The chain has TRBV7-9 and TRBJ2-7; TRBD1 might be the D (6 bases). Germline values: CDR1 SEHNR, CDR2 FQNEAQ (reference sequence). The CDR3 runs 12 residues. V was clipped by 6 bases and J by 3 bases, with 9 bases between them. The CDR3 sequence: CASRGAYYEQYF. The CDR3 DNA reads TGTGCCAGCAGGGGGGCATACTACGAGCAGTACTTC.

V gene TRBV6-5 combines with J gene TRBJ2-6; possible D gene TRBD2, 7 bases. The germline gives CDR1 MNHEY, CDR2 SVGAGI. CDR3 size: 15 residues. V lost 7 bases to trimming and J lost 2 bases, with 12 bases between them. The CDR3 DNA sequence: TGTGCCAGCACCGAAGGGGGGGCTGGGGCCAACGTCCTGACTTTC. Translated: CASTEGGAGANVLTF.

This clone was seen a few times. V is TRBV5-1 and J is TRBJ1-2, with 8 bases fitting TRBD1. The CDR3 loop spans 15 amino acids. The junction had 3 bases not matched to a gene; V was cut back by 0 bases and J by 2 bases. The germline CDR1 and CDR2 sequences are SGHRS and YFSETQ. CDR3 loop: CASSLAAGGNYGYTF. The CDR3 DNA follows: TGCGCCAGCAGCTTGGCGGCAGGGGGCAACTATGGCTACACCTTC.

The rearrangement links TRBV9 to TRBJ1-1, with D possibly being TRBD1 (5 bases). The CDR3 sequence is 15 residues long. From germline, CDR1 is SGDLS and CDR2 YYNGEE. Trimming stripped 6 bases from V and 3 bases from J, with 18 bases between. DNA of the CDR3: TGTGCCAGCACGGCCGGTAAGGGGTCGGACACTGAAGCTTTCTTT. Protein sequence: CASTAGKGSDTEAFF. Drawing the rest from reference TRBV9 and TRBJ1-1, the complete variable domain is DSGVTQTPKHLITATGQRVTLRCSPRSGDLSVYWYQQSLDQGLQFLIQYYNGEERAKGNILERFSAQQFPDLHSELNLSSLELGDSALYFCASTAGKGSDTEAFFGQGTRLTVV.

Written as DNA, the CDR3 is TGCGCCAGCAGCCAGACAGGGGGCCGGAACACCGGGGAGCTGTTTTTT. It translates to CASSQTGGRNTGELFF. The chain uses TRBV5-1 and TRBJ2-2, with 10 bases aligning to TRBD1. The CDR3 is 16 residues long. V was pared by 4 bases and J by 1 base, with 4 bases of the junction left unmatched. The germline gives CDR1 SGHRS, CDR2 YFSETQ. The entire variable domain, with the rest obtained from reference TRBV5-1 and TRBJ2-2, is as follows: KAGVTQTPRYLIKTRGQQVTLSCSPISGHRSVSWYQQTPGQGLQFLFEYFSETQRNKGNFPGRFSGRQFSNSRSEMNVSTLELGDSALYLCASSQTGGRNTGELFFGEGSRLTVL.

The rearrangement joins TRBV5-3 to TRBJ2-7, with D tentatively TRBD1 (6 bases). TRBV5-3 is given ORF status, its function remaining uncertain. The CDR3 has 15 residues. V gave up 4 bases and J gave up 10 bases, with 24 bases separating them. CDR3 DNA sequence: TGTGCCAGAAGCCTAACCTGGGACATGGATTACCGTCAGTACTTC. This sequence encodes CARSLTWDMDYRQYF.

This clone was observed a single time. J is TRBJ2-3 and V is TRBV29-1; the match to TRBD2 covers 10 bases. The CDR3 covers 15 residues. J gave up 2 bases and V 4 bases, and 6 bases lay outside the gene matches. Germline CDR1 SQVTM, CDR2 ANQGSEA. The CDR3 protein is CSVGGLAGVTDTQYF. The CDR3 nucleotides read TGCAGCGTTGGGGGGCTAGCGGGAGTCACAGATACGCAGTATTTT.

This chain connects TRBV14 to TRBJ2-3; 10 nucleotides line up with TRBD2. The trim removed 4 bases at V and 7 bases at J, leaving 5 bases unmatched. Looked up from germline, CDR1 is SGHDN and CDR2 is FVKESK. CDR3 size: 14 residues. The CDR3 DNA is TGTGCCAGCAGCCGGGGACTAGCGCCGAATACGCAGTATTTT. This translates into CASSRGLAPNTQYF.

V is TRBV7-8 and J is TRBJ2-5, with D tentatively TRBD1 (8 bases). The J call is uncertain, as TRBJ2-7 better fits the DNA end. The CDR3 is made up of 15 amino acids. Germline CDR1 and CDR2: SGHVS and FQNEAQ. The CDR3 nucleotides read TGTGCCAGCAGCCCAGGGAGGGACAGGTCCTACGAGCAGTACTTC. Translation gives CASSPGRDRSYEQYF.

As DNA, the CDR3 is TGTGCCAGCAGCCAAGAGGGTAGCGGGGGCACAGATACGCAGTATTTT. It yields the protein CASSQEGSGGTDTQYF. The chain is built from TRBV4-2 and TRBJ2-3; 8 bases align to TRBD2. The germline CDR1 and CDR2 sequences are LGHNA and YNFKEQ. Trimming at V came to 0 bases and at J to 1 base, leaving 3 bases not matched to a gene. This CDR3 is 16 amino acids long.

This chain links TRBV30 with TRBJ1-4, with 7 bases aligning to TRBD1. Germline values: CDR1 GTSNPN, CDR2 SVGIG (reference sequence). The V and J ends lost 3 bases and 5 bases, in that order; junction bases with no gene match: 9. The length of the CDR3 is 15 residues. The DNA for the CDR3 is TGTGCCTGGAGCCCCGGACAGGCGGGGAATGAAAAACTGTTTTTT. It yields the protein CAWSPGQAGNEKLFF.